This record covers a single TCR beta chain. The data were obtained in a study of blood T cell repertoires in COVID-19. Study context: The United States, Italy and Spain provided the acute and convalescent COVID-19 samples.

CDR3 size: 12 residues. V was shortened by 5 bases and J by 5 bases, with 7 bases between the two germline ends. From germline, CDR1 is SGHTA and CDR2 FQGNSA. The data were produced by immunoSEQ multiplex PCR, yet TCRdb's version contains in-frame clones alone and is incomplete. The sample records about 250,000 clones, around 90% being singletons. Sequencing used peripheral blood. The origin of this receptor is a woman between 35 and 50 years old who had recovered from COVID-19. The chain uses TRBV7-2 and TRBJ1-3; D is unresolved. The CDR3 nucleotides read TGTGCCAGCAGCCCTCCCCGAAACACCATATATTTT. It codes for CASSPPRNTIYF.